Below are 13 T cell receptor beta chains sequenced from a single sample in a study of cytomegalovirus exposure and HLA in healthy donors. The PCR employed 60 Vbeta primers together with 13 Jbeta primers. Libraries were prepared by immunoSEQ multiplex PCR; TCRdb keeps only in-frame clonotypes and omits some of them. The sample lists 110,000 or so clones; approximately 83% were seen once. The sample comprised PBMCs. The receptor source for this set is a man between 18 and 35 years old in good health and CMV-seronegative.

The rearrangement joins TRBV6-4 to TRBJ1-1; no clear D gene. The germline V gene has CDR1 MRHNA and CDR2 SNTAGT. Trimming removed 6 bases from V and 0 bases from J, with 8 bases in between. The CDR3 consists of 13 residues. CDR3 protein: CASSRLMNTEAFF. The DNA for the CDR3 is TGTGCCAGCAGCAGGCTCATGAACACTGAAGCTTTCTTT.

The CDR3 loop is CASSYSPGASWNEQFF. The CDR3 DNA sequence: TGTGCCAGCAGTTACTCTCCGGGAGCCTCGTGGAATGAGCAGTTCTTC. This chain links TRBV6-5 with TRBJ2-1; possible D gene TRBD2, 6 bases. The CDR3 length is 16 residues. Germline V gene data show CDR1 as MNHEY and CDR2 as SVGAGI. V was trimmed by 0 bases and J by 7 bases, leaving 16 bases between them.

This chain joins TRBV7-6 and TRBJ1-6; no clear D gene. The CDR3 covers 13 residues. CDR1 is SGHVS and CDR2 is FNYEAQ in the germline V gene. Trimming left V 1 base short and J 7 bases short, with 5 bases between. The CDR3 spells CASSLVPNSPLHF. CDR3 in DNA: TGTGCCAGCAGCTTAGTCCCGAATTCACCCCTCCACTTT.

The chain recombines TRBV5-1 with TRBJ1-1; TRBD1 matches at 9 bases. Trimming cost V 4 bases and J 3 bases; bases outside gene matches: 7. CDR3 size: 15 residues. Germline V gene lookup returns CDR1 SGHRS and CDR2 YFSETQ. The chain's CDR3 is CASSGTDRGDTEAFF. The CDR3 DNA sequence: TGCGCCAGCAGCGGAACGGACAGGGGAGACACTGAAGCTTTCTTT. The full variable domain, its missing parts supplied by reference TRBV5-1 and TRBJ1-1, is KAGVTQTPRYLIKTRGQQVTLSCSPISGHRSVSWYQQTPGQGLQFLFEYFSETQRNKGNFPGRFSGRQFSNSRSEMNVSTLELGDSALYLCASSGTDRGDTEAFFGQGTRLTVV.

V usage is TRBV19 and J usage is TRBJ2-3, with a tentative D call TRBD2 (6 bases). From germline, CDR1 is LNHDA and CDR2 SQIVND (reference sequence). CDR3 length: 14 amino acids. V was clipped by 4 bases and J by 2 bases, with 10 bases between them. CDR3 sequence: CASSTGGFTDTQYF. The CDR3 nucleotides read TGTGCCAGTAGTACTGGAGGGTTCACAGATACGCAGTATTTT.

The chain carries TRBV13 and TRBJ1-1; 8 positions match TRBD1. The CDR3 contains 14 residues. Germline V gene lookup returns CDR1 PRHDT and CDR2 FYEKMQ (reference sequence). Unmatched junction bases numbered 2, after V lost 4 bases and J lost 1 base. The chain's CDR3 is CASSSGTGNTEAFF. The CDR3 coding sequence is TGTGCCAGCAGCTCGGGGACAGGGAACACTGAAGCTTTCTTT.

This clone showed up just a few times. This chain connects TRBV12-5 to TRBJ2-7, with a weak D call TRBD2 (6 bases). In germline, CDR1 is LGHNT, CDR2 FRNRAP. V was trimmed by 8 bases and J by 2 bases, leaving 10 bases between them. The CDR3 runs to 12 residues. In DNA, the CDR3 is TGTGCTAGTTCGGGAGCTGCCTACGAGCAGTACTTC. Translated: CASSGAAYEQYF.

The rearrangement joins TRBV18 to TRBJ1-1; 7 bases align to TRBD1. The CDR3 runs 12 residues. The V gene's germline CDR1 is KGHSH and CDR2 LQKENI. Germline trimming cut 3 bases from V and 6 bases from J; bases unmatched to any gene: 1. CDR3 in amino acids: CASSPDRAEAFF. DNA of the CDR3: TGTGCCAGCTCACCTGACAGGGCTGAAGCTTTCTTT.

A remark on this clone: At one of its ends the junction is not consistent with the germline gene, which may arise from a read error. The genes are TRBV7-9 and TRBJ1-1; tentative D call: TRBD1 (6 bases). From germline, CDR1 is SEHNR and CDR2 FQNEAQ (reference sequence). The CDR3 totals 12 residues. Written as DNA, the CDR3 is TGTTCCAGCAGCCAAGGGACACCTGAAGCTTTCTTT. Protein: CSSSQGTPEAFF.

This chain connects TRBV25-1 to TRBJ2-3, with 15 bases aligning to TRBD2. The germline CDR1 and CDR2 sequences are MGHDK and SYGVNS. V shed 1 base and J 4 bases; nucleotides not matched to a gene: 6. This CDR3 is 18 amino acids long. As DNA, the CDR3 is TGTGCCAGCAGTGAATGGACTAGCGGGAGGGCCGGGTCAGATACGCAGTATTTT. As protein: CASSEWTSGRAGSDTQYF.

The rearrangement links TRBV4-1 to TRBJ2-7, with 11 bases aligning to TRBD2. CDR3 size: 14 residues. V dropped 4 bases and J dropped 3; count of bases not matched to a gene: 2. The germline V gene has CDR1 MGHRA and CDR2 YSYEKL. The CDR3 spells CASSPGLADYEQYF. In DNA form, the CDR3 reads TGCGCCAGCAGCCCGGGACTAGCGGACTACGAGCAGTACTTC.

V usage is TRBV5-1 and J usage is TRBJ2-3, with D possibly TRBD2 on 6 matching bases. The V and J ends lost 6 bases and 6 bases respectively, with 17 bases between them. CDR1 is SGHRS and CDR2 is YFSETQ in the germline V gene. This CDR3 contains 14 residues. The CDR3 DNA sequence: TGCGCCAGCAACCCTAGCGATGCGGGCGATACGCAGTATTTT. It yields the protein CASNPSDAGDTQYF.

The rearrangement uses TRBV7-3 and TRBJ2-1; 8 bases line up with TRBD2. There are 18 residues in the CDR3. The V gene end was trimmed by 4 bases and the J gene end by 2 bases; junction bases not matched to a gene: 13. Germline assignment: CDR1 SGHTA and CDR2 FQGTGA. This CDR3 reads CASSSALALAGPYNEQFF. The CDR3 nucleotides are TGTGCCAGCAGCTCCGCATTAGCCCTAGCGGGTCCCTACAATGAGCAGTTCTTC.